Below are 26 T cell receptor beta chains sequenced from a single sample in a study of T cell responses to AZD1222 COVID-19 vaccine. Profiling relied on immunoSEQ multiplex PCR, and the TCRdb table lists in-frame clones only, not all of them. The sample carries 120,000 to 150,000 clones, about 91% recorded once. The input for sequencing was peripheral blood, taken on day 0 of AZD1222 vaccination. The receptor set was obtained from an adult in good health.

The rearrangement joins TRBV9 to TRBJ2-2; D gene ambiguous. CDR1 SGDLS and CDR2 YYNGEE come from the germline V gene. The CDR3 contains 17 residues. Trimming took 3 bases from V and 0 from J, leaving 15 bases between them. CDR3 sequence reads: CASSAAARPANTGELFF. Here the CDR3 DNA reads TGTGCCAGCAGCGCCGCGGCCAGGCCCGCGAACACCGGGGAGCTGTTTTTT.

The chain uses TRBV15 and TRBJ2-3, with 8 nucleotides matching TRBD2. From germline, CDR1 is LNHNV and CDR2 YYDKDF (reference sequence). Trimming cost V 4 bases and J 7 bases; bases outside gene matches: 13. This CDR3 contains 16 residues. Written as DNA, the CDR3 is TGTGCCACCAGCACAGAACGAAGCCTAGCGGGCAATACGCAGTATTTT. Translation gives CATSTERSLAGNTQYF.

The chain is built from TRBV5-1 and TRBJ2-1; D possibly corresponds to TRBD2 (6 bases). In germline, CDR1 is SGHRS, CDR2 YFSETQ. The length of the CDR3 is 15 residues. Trimming pared 7 bases from V and 5 bases from J, leaving 19 bases between. The CDR3 reads CASAPMDYTNNEQFF. The CDR3 coding sequence is TGCGCCAGCGCCCCGATGGACTACACAAACAATGAGCAGTTCTTC.

The chain uses TRBV5-1 and TRBJ2-5; 7 nucleotides match TRBD1. With V trimmed by 4 bases and J by 5 bases, 11 bases remained unmatched. The CDR3 has 15 amino acids. Germline-derived CDR1 and CDR2 are SGHRS and YFSETQ. Here the CDR3 reads CASSPGTDIRETQYF. The CDR3 bases are TGCGCCAGCAGCCCCGGGACAGACATCCGGGAGACCCAGTACTTC.

This sequence joins TRBV12-3 or TRBV12-4 and TRBJ1-1; D unresolved. The length of the CDR3 is 13 residues. Between the trimmed V and J ends, which lost 6 bases and 6 bases, there was a span of 14 bases. CDR3 residues: CASRPRYTSEAFF. The CDR3 DNA follows: TGTGCCAGCAGACCCCGTTATACTTCTGAAGCTTTCTTT.

The chain couples TRBV28 to TRBJ2-7, with 9 bases fitting TRBD2. J lost 2 bases, V lost 4 bases, and 6 bases had no gene match. Germline-derived CDR1 and CDR2 are MDHEN and SYDVKM. This CDR3 has 15 residues. CDR3 sequence: CASSSRGGDPYEQYF. The CDR3 DNA follows: TGTGCCAGCAGTTCCCGCGGGGGGGACCCCTACGAGCAGTACTTC.

This clone was observed once. CDR3 nucleotide sequence: TGCGCCAGCAGTAGGGCCCGCTCGGACACTGAAGCTTTCTTT. As protein: CASSRARSDTEAFF. The J gene is TRBJ1-1, the V gene TRBV10-2; D uncertain. Germline V CDR1 and CDR2: WSHSY, SAAADI. The CDR3 length is 14 residues. V shed 5 bases and J shed 3 bases, with 13 bases lying between them.

This rearrangement joins TRBV5-6 to TRBJ2-5; D is perhaps TRBD1 or TRBD2 (6 bases each). Trimming pared 2 bases from V and 3 bases from J, leaving 14 bases between. The CDR3 covers 15 residues. Per the germline V gene, CDR1 is SGHDT and CDR2 is YYEEEE. CDR3 sequence reads: CASSFGGGVKETQYF. CDR3 sequence (DNA): TGTGCCAGCAGCTTTGGAGGGGGTGTCAAAGAGACCCAGTACTTC. The complete variable domain, with remaining parts taken from reference TRBV5-6 and TRBJ2-5, reads DAGVTQSPTHLIKTRGQQVTLRCSPKSGHDTVSWYQQALGQGPQFIFQYYEEEERQRGNFPDRFSGHQFPNYSSELNVNALLLGDSALYLCASSFGGGVKETQYFGPGTRLLVL.

The chain combines TRBV27 with TRBJ1-1, with TRBD1 matching over 9 bases. The CDR3 runs 14 residues. The V gene end was trimmed by 7 bases and the J gene end by 5 bases; junction bases not matched to a gene: 8. Per germline, CDR1 MNHEY and CDR2 SMNVEV (reference sequence). The CDR3 sequence: CASIKDRGSTEAFF. The DNA of the CDR3 is TGTGCCAGCATTAAGGACAGGGGATCGACTGAAGCTTTCTTT.

This chain uses TRBV7-2 with TRBJ2-7; D assignment may be TRBD1 or TRBD2 (5 bases each). The germline V gene has CDR1 SGHTA and CDR2 FQGNSA. Deletions cut 3 bases from V and 5 bases from J, with 20 bases between. This CDR3 has 16 residues. In DNA form, the CDR3 reads TGTGCCAGCAGCTTGTTCATCGACTCGGGGCCCCACGAGCAGTACTTC. Protein product: CASSLFIDSGPHEQYF.

J is TRBJ2-3 and V is TRBV3-1 (or the pseudogene TRBV3-2); D gene uncertain. CDR3 size: 17 residues. The germline gives CDR1 LGHDT, CDR2 YNNKEL (reference sequence). The V end was cut by 1 base, the J end by 2 bases, with 16 bases between. In DNA, the CDR3 is TGTGCCAGCAGCCAAGGGTTGAAGTTCGGATCCACAGATACGCAGTATTTT. Translating it yields CASSQGLKFGSTDTQYF.

The chain uses TRBV7-2 and TRBJ2-7; 10 positions match TRBD1. Germline values: CDR1 SGHTA, CDR2 FQGNSA. Trimming at V came to 6 bases and at J to 1 base, leaving 3 bases not matched to a gene. This CDR3 has 14 residues. The CDR3 region is CASSMGQGSYEQYF. The CDR3, as DNA: TGTGCCAGCAGTATGGGACAGGGGTCCTACGAGCAGTACTTC. Full variable domain (remainder filled in from reference TRBV7-2 and TRBJ2-7): GAGVSQSPSNKVTEKGKDVELRCDPISGHTALYWYRQSLGQGLEFLIYFQGNSAPDKSGLPSDRFSAERTGGSVSTLTIQRTQQEDSAVYLCASSMGQGSYEQYFGPGTRLTVT.

The chain couples TRBV4-3 to TRBJ1-2, with D uncertain. This CDR3 region has 13 residues. CDR1 is LGHNA, CDR2 YSLEER, per germline. V dropped 0 bases and J dropped 6 bases, with 8 bases sitting between them. The CDR3 DNA follows: TGCGCCAGCAGCCAAGAGGCCGGCCATGGCTACACCTTC. Translation: CASSQEAGHGYTF.

The rearrangement links TRBV24-1 to TRBJ2-1; a possible D gene is TRBD1 (6 bases). The V gene lost 9 bases and the J gene lost 5 bases, with 10 bases spanning the gap. Germline V gives CDR1 KGHDR, CDR2 SFDVKD. CDR3 size: 12 residues. For the CDR3, the DNA is TGTGCCACCGAGGACAGAGACAATGAGCAGTTCTTC. Amino acids: CATEDRDNEQFF.

The rearrangement uses TRBV28 and TRBJ1-2; a weak D match, TRBD1 (5 bases). The germline gives CDR1 MDHEN, CDR2 SYDVKM. The CDR3 loop spans 15 amino acids. Trimming removed 5 bases from V and 4 bases from J, with 17 bases in between. The CDR3 DNA reads as TGTGCCAGCAGTGCGGGACCGCCACTTCCCTATGGCTACACCTTC. It translates to CASSAGPPLPYGYTF.

This chain joins TRBV19 and TRBJ1-1, with no clear D. The CDR3 extends over 15 amino acids. V lost 1 base and J 0 bases, leaving 9 bases between the germline ends. Germline lookup yields CDR1 LNHDA and CDR2 SQIVND (reference sequence). The CDR3 protein is CASSIAGGMNTEAFF. CDR3 coding DNA: TGTGCCAGTAGTATAGCGGGCGGAATGAACACTGAAGCTTTCTTT.

CDR3 DNA: TGTGCCAGCAGCCACGGGACCGGGACAGGGGGCTCACCCCTCCACTTT. The encoded protein is CASSHGTGTGGSPLHF. The V call is TRBV14, the J call TRBJ1-6, with TRBD1 identical over 12 bases. V shed 3 bases, J shed 10 bases, and the junction held 7 bases outside the gene matches. Germline values: CDR1 SGHDN, CDR2 FVKESK. This CDR3 comprises 16 residues.

The chain recombines TRBV28 with TRBJ1-2; no clear D. Trimming removed 4 bases at V and 7 bases at J, with 7 bases between. Germline assignment: CDR1 MDHEN and CDR2 SYDVKM. The CDR3 has 11 residues. This chain's CDR3 is CASSSPAGYTF. In DNA, the CDR3 is TGTGCCAGCAGTTCCCCTGCTGGCTACACCTTC.

This clone was observed once. The chain joins TRBV7-2 to TRBJ2-1, with D unresolved. This CDR3 region has 14 residues. Looked up from germline, CDR1 is SGHTA and CDR2 is FQGNSA. Trimming stripped 5 bases from V and 2 bases from J, with 10 bases between. The CDR3 loop is CASSPGSAYNEQFF. CDR3 sequence (DNA): TGTGCCAGCAGCCCCGGTTCCGCCTACAATGAGCAGTTCTTC.

J is TRBJ1-5 and V is TRBV28, with D hard to call. The V end was cut by 5 bases, the J end by 6 bases, with 14 bases between. From germline, CDR1 is MDHEN and CDR2 SYDVKM. CDR3 size: 14 residues. In DNA form, the CDR3 reads TGTGCCAGCAGTCCAAGGAGGGCCGGTCAGCCCCAGCATTTT. Translation: CASSPRRAGQPQHF.

The V and J genes are TRBV28 and TRBJ2-1; D is ambiguous. This CDR3 has 13 residues. Germline V lookup: CDR1 MDHEN, CDR2 SYDVKM. The V gene lost 0 bases and the J gene lost 10 bases, with 10 bases spanning the gap. The CDR3 spells CASSLWQVEEQFF. In nucleotides, the CDR3 is TGTGCCAGCAGTTTATGGCAGGTGGAAGAGCAGTTCTTC.

This clone was recorded once. The rearrangement uses TRBV7-3 and TRBJ2-3; 9 nucleotides align to TRBD2. CDR3 length: 14 residues. Trimming removed 4 bases from V and 4 bases from J; junction bases left unmatched: 3. Germline CDR1 is SGHTA and CDR2 is FQGTGA. The CDR3 protein is CASSYSGRSDTQYF. Here the CDR3 DNA reads TGTGCCAGCAGCTACAGCGGGAGGTCAGATACGCAGTATTTT.

The rearrangement uses TRBV27 and TRBJ2-7, with D unresolved. CDR3 length: 13 amino acids. V lost 8 bases to trimming and J lost 3 bases, with 14 bases between them. From germline, CDR1 is MNHEY and CDR2 SMNVEV (reference sequence). The CDR3 loop reads CASQSTDGYEQYF. DNA for the CDR3: TGTGCCAGCCAATCCACAGACGGCTACGAGCAGTACTTC.

J is TRBJ2-5 and V is TRBV18; perhaps TRBD2 as D (6 bases). This CDR3 has 14 residues. The germline V gene has CDR1 KGHSH and CDR2 LQKENI. The V and J ends lost 6 bases and 4 bases respectively, with 15 bases between them. CDR3 DNA sequence: TGTGCCAGCTCTGAGGGCGGGAAGCGAGAGACCCAGTACTTC. Its translation is CASSEGGKRETQYF.

About this clone: One end of the junction fails to match germline, which may point to a read error. This chain links TRBV3-1 (or the pseudogene TRBV3-2) with TRBJ2-1, with 12 bases identical to TRBD2. CDR1 is LGHDT, CDR2 YNNKEL, per germline (reference sequence). This CDR3 spans 15 amino acids. The CDR3 nucleotides are TGTGCCAGCAGCTCCCCCCGCGGACTAGCGGGAAACGTTCTCTTC. Encoded protein: CASSSPRGLAGNVLF.

Turning to this clone: Other DNA sequences within the sample encode an identical CDR3. This chain joins TRBV2 and TRBJ1-5; 8 bases line up with TRBD1. J lost 2 bases, V lost 6 bases, and 3 bases had no gene match. The CDR3 is made up of 14 amino acids. The germline CDR1 and CDR2 sequences are SNHLY and FYNNEI. Here the CDR3 reads CASSPDRGNQPQHF. The CDR3 coding sequence is TGTGCCAGCAGCCCGGACAGGGGCAATCAGCCCCAGCATTTT.